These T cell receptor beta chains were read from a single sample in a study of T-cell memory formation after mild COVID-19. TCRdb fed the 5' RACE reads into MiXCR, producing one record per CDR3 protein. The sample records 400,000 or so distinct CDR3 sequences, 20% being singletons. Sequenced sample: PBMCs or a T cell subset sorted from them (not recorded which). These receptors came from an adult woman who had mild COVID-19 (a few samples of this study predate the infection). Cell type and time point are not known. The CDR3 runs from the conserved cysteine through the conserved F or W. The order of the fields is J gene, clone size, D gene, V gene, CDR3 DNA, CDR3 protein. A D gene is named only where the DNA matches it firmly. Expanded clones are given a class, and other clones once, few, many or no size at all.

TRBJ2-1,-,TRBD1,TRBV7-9,TGTGCCAGCAGCTCCAATCATCTGGGACAGGGAAGCTACAATGAGCAGTTCTTC,CASSSNHLGQGSYNEQFF
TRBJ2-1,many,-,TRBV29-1,TGCAGCGTTTCGACCCCCGGAGGACTCCTTTCTTCCAATGAGCAGTTCTTC,CSVSTPGGLLSSNEQFF
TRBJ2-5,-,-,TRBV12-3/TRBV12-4,TGTGCCAGCAGTTTAGAAGGAGGGGGCTGGGGAGAGACCCAGTACTTC,CASSLEGGGWGETQYF
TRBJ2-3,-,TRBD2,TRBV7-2,TGTGCCAGCAGCATGGGACTAGCGGGAGTGGTGCAGTATTTT,CASSMGLAGVVQYF
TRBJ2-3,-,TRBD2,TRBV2,TGTGCCAGCACGAGGACTAGCGGGGGTGGAACAGATACGCAGTATTTT,CASTRTSGGGTDTQYF
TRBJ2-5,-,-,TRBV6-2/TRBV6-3,TGTGCCAGCAGTACCCTCTCCGCGGAAGAGACCCAGTACTTC,CASSTLSAEETQYF
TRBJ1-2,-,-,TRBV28,TGTGCCAGCAGCCCTACGGGACTGAACTATGGCTACACCTTC,CASSPTGLNYGYTF
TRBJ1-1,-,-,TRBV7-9,TGTGCCAGCAGCTCGAAGACAGCGGTGAACACTGAAGCTTTCTTT,CASSSKTAVNTEAFF
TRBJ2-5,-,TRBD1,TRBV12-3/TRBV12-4,TGTGCCGGCAGAGACAGGGAGTGGGGGAGCCAAGAGACCCAGTACTTC,CAGRDREWGSQETQYF
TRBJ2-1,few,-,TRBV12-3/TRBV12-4,TGTGCCAGCAGCCCACTTCGGGGGCTAGATGAGCAGTTCTTC,CASSPLRGLDEQFF
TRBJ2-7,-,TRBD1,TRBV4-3,TGCGCCAGCAGCCAAACAGCTCCCGGGACAGGTACCTACGAGCAGTACTTC,CASSQTAPGTGTYEQYF
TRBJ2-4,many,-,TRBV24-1,TGTGCCACCAGTGATTTGTATGCGGCGAGTGTCATTCAGTACTTC,CATSDLYAASVIQYF
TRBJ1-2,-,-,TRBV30,TGTGCCTGGAGTGTACGCTCCAGCTTGAACTATGGCTACACCTTC,CAWSVRSSLNYGYTF
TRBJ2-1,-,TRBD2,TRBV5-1,TGCGCCAGCAGCTTGCGGGGGGAACAGGAGCAGTTCTTC,CASSLRGEQEQFF
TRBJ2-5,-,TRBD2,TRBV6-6,TGTGCCAGCAGTTCCCTAGCGGTACAAGAGACCCAGTACTTC,CASSSLAVQETQYF
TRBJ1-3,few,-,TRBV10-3,TGTGCCATCAGTGAGCCGTCCTCTGGAAACACCATATATTTT,CAISEPSSGNTIYF
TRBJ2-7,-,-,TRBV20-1,TGCAGTGCTCCAGGGGGGCTGGCAGGAGGAAGGCACGAGCAGTACTTC,CSAPGGLAGGRHEQYF
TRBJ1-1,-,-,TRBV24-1,TGTGCCACCAGTGACCCGGCGGTCAGGAATGAAGCTTTCTTT,CATSDPAVRNEAFF
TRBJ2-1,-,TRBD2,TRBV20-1,TGCAGTGCTTCGGGGGGGGGATACAATGAGCAGTTCTTC,CSASGGGYNEQFF
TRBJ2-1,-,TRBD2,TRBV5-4,TGTGCCAGCAGCTTGGAAGGGGGGCTAGCGGGAAATGGTGAGCAGTTCTTC,CASSLEGGLAGNGEQFF
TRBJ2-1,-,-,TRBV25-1,TGTGCCAGCAGGTCGACCTTAACCACGACAGGGAGGACCTACAATGAGCAGTTCTTC,CASRSTLTTTGRTYNEQFF
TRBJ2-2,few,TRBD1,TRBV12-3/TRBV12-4,TGTGCCAGCAGTCCAGGGACAGGGGGCGGGAGGACCGGGGAGCTGTTTTTT,CASSPGTGGGRTGELFF
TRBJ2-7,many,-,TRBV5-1,TGCGCCAGCAGTACCCTGAGCGGTTCCTACGAGCAGTACTTC,CASSTLSGSYEQYF
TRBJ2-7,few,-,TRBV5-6,TGTGCCAGCAGCTTCCTACTACAGACAGGCGGGGCTATCGAGCAGTACTTC,CASSFLLQTGGAIEQYF
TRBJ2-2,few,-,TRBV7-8,TGTGCCAGCAGCTTAGAAGCGGTGGCCGGGGAGCTGTTTTTT,CASSLEAVAGELFF
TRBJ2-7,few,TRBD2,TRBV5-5,TGTGCCAGCAGCTCCGGGACTAGCGGGAGGCAGGTCGCCTACGAGCAGTACTTC,CASSSGTSGRQVAYEQYF
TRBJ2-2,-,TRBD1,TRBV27,TGTGCCAGTCGCCCGCGGCAGGGGGTGAGCGGGGAGCTGTTTTTT,CASRPRQGVSGELFF
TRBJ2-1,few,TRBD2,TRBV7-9,TGTGCCAGCAGCCTAGGGGCGGCGGGAGGTGTTCGTACCCATGAGCAGTTCTTC,CASSLGAAGGVRTHEQFF
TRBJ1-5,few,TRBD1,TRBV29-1,TGCAGCGTTGCCCAGGGGGATAGCAATCAGCCCCAGCATTTT,CSVAQGDSNQPQHF
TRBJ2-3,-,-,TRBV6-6,TGTGCCAGCAGTTACGAACCGGGCGATACGCAGTATTTT,CASSYEPGDTQYF
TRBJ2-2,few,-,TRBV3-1,TGTGCCAGCAGCCAAGAAGCGGGCAGCCCTTGGAGGGAGCTGTTTTTT,CASSQEAGSPWRELFF
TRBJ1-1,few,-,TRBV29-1,TGCAGCGTTGATACGGGGGTGGGCACTGAAGCTTTCTTT,CSVDTGVGTEAFF
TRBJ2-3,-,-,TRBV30,TGTGCCTGGAAAAGGGACTCCAGCACAGATACGCAGTATTTT,CAWKRDSSTDTQYF
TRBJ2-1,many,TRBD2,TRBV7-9,TGTGCCAGCAGCCCCCGGACTAGCGGCTCCTACAATGAGCAGTTCTTC,CASSPRTSGSYNEQFF
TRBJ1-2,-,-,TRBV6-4,TGTGAACGTTCCCCCGGACCGGGCAGCTCTAACTATGGCTACACCTTC,CERSPGPGSSNYGYTF
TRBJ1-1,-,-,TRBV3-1,TGTGCCAGCAGCCCCGATCCGGGGACTGAAGCTTTCTTT,CASSPDPGTEAFF
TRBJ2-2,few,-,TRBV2,TGTGCCAGCAGTGAAACACACGCGAACACCGGGGAGCTGTTTTTT,CASSETHANTGELFF
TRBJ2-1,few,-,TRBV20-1,TGCAGTGCTAGAGATATTCGTAAGGTTTGGGTAGAACAGGGTGAGCAGTTCTTC,CSARDIRKVWVEQGEQFF
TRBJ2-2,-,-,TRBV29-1,TGCAGCGTTGGACAGTTATATGGTGCGGGGGAGCTGTTTTTT,CSVGQLYGAGELFF
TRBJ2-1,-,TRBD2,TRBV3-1,TGTGCCAGCAGCCAACTCCCGGGGCGGGGGGTCTACAATGAGCAGTTCTTC,CASSQLPGRGVYNEQFF
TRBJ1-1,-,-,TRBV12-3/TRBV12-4,TGTGCCAGCGGGGCTGACACTCAGATGGAAGCTTTCTTT,CASGADTQMEAFF
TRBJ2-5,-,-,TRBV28,TGTGCCAGCAGACTTCGGACGATAGAAGGAGGAGAGACCCAGTACTTC,CASRLRTIEGGETQYF
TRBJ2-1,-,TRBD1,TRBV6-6,TGTGCCAGCACCACAGGGGACAGGTCCCCCCTAGGCCACAATGAGCAGTTCTTC,CASTTGDRSPLGHNEQFF
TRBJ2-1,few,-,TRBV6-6,TGTGCCAGCAGTTACCGGGACACGAGAACGAATGAGCAGTTCTTC,CASSYRDTRTNEQFF
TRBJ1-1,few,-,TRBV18,TGTGCCAGCTCCCAAGGGGGATCGAACACTGAAGCTTTCTTT,CASSQGGSNTEAFF
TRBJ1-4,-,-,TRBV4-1,TGCGCCAGCAGCCGCCTTATGGGGGCGAAAGAAAAACTGTTTTTT,CASSRLMGAKEKLFF
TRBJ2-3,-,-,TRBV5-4,TGTGCCAGCAGTCTCCGGTTGTTGGGGGGCCGGACAGATACGCAGTATTTT,CASSLRLLGGRTDTQYF
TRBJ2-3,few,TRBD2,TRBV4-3,TGCGCCAGCAGCCAAGATCGGGGGAGCGGGATAATCGGTGATACGCAGTATTTT,CASSQDRGSGIIGDTQYF
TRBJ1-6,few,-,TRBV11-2,TGTGCCAGCAGCTTAACAGGGAGGGATAATTCACCCCTCCACTTT,CASSLTGRDNSPLHF
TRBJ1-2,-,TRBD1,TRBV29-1,TGCAGCGTTGATCAGGGGGCATTTGGTGGCTACACCTTC,CSVDQGAFGGYTF
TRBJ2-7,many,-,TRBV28,TGTGCCAGCAGTCAGGGGACCGCTGAATTTACCTACGAGCAGTACTTC,CASSQGTAEFTYEQYF
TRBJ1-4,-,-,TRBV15,TGTGCCACCAGCAGAGTGATAAGGGATGATGAAAAACTGTTTTTT,CATSRVIRDDEKLFF
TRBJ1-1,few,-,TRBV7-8,TGTGCCAGCACCTTTCGGGGTCCGAACACTGAAGCTTTCTTT,CASTFRGPNTEAFF
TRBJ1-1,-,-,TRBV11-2,TGTGCCAGCCGTTTTCAGACTGAAGCTTTCTTT,CASRFQTEAFF
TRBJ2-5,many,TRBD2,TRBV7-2,TGTGCCAGCAGCTTAGCGCACGGGGGGGGGCAAGAGACCCAGTACTTC,CASSLAHGGGQETQYF